Included here is one T cell receptor (beta chain) sequence, with context. No cognate antigen has been identified for it. Base qualities are not at hand, and no much larger clone is one base apart. The sample is drawn from a study of blood T cells in healthy people across ages (dated by TCRdb to 2014 to 2015). Concerning the study at large: Template switching captured roughly one uniquely barcoded TCR beta cDNA molecule per two T cells in model experiments. To avoid experimental bias, donors of different ages were distributed randomly across sequencing lanes. Using deep sequencing normalized with unique cDNA molecular identifiers, the study measured how TCR beta repertoire diversity changes with age. The donors were divided into four age groups: young (average around 16 years), middle-aged (around 41), aged (about 60) and long-lived (about 80). Using the same blood draw, the study looked at two additional independent replicas of 1 million unique cDNA reads for two donors, one aged 18 to 30 and the other aged 80 or older. What the work shows at the level of the full study, not this receptor alone: Since profiling was done on bulk unsorted PBMCs, naive and antigen-experienced compartments could not be conclusively compared. Donor CMV infection status was unknown, potentially confounding age-related changes in expanded clonotypes. Compared with the aged group, the long-lived group had more naive CD4+ T cells, fewer expanded clones and increased TCR diversity, suggesting age selection. As age increased, observed TCR beta diversity per million T cells dropped in a roughly linear way, and a significant reduction was already evident by age about 40. Observed TCR beta diversity correlated strongly with the percentage of naive T cells measured by flow cytometry. Estimates of total diversity from one million sequenced T cells were regarded as lower bounds and underestimates.

Library construction relied on 5' RACE. Sequencing was carried out with an Illumina HiSeq 2500. A second PCR of about 6 to 12 cycles was performed with a sample-barcoded 5' primer and a J-beta primer mix. A unique molecular identifier was introduced onto each TCR beta cDNA molecule by a template-switch 5' adaptor carrying 12 random nucleotides. At least 2.5 million CDR3-containing paired-end reads were obtained from each sample. First-strand cDNA was synthesized from all RNA with the Mint cDNA synthesis kit, primed by a TRBC-specific oligonucleotide. After uracil-DNA glycosylase treatment, a first 18-cycle PCR used universal primers M1SS and BC2_uni_R on all cDNA. Turning to the authors' computational methods: Each sample was normalized by randomly selecting 1 million high-quality reads, each carrying a distinct molecular identifier. Instead of being binned into consensus sequences, reads with shared molecular identifiers were discarded. MiTCR, set to a Q25 quality threshold and the strictest error-elimination algorithm, was used for CDR3 identification, clonotype clustering and error correction. Lower-bound total TCR beta diversity was estimated with a nonparametric unseen species model using Euler transformation. TCRdb reprocessing: public reads trimmed at Q25 with fastp, clones called with MiXCR, in-frame beta chains kept. Rows with one shared CDR3 protein collapse into an entry with the most common genes and DNA. TCRdb assigned the V and J calls; the authors' analysis was not used. Within this sample are around 940,000 distinct CDR3 sequences, with roughly 51% of them counted one time only. In total, the top ten clones hold over 20% of the sample.

Systemically healthy Caucasian individuals from Russia, roughly 40 in total and aged roughly 6 to 95 years, were included as donors. Approximately 10 milliliters of peripheral blood were collected from each donor into EDTA-treated Vacutainer tubes. Ficoll-Paque density-gradient centrifugation was used to isolate PBMCs, with at least 7 million per sample. Total RNA was extracted from PBMCs with Trizol reagent, with at least 6 micrograms obtained per sample. For every donor, flow cytometry on a PBMC aliquot measured the percentage of naive CD45RAhigh/CD27high T cells. CDR1 and CDR2 were assigned from the germline V gene as SGHTA and FQGNSA. V sheds 7 bases and J sheds 8 bases, leaving 26 bases between their ends. From the cysteine through the phenylalanine, the CDR3 covers 16 amino acids. The entry retains the CDR3 DNA only, 48 bases that are in frame from base 1.

The chain uses TRBV7-2 and TRBJ1-2; the D segment could be TRBD1, given 6 matching bases. The sample taken for sequencing was blood. This TCR was sampled from a woman aged 55 to 70 in good health. The nucleotide sequence reads as follows: TGTGCCAGCAACCTTGGGACACTCTCTCGAAAGGGAGGCTACACCTTC. Its translation is CASNLGTLSRKGGYTF.